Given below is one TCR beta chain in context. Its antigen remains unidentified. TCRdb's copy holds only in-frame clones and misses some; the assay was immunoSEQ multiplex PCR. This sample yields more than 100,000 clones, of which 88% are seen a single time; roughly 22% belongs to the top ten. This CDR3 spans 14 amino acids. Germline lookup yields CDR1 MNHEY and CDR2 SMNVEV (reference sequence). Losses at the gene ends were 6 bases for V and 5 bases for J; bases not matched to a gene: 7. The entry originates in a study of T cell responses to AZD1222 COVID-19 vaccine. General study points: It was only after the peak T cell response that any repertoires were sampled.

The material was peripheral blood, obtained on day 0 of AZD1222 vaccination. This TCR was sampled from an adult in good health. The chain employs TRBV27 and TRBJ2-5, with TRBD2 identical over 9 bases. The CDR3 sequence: CASRTGLAWETQYF. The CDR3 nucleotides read TGTGCCAGCAGAACGGGACTAGCATGGGAGACCCAGTACTTC.